The next 13 T cell receptor beta chains were all read from a single sample in a study of cytomegalovirus exposure and HLA in healthy donors. This table comes from immunoSEQ multiplex PCR, and its TCRdb copy is limited to in-frame clones, with some not included. The table shows 100,000 to 150,000 clones, with roughly 87% occurring only once. Sequencing was done on a sample of PBMCs. The receptors derive from a woman younger than 30 in good health and CMV-seronegative.

The chain uses TRBV30 and TRBJ2-3, with 15 positions matching TRBD2. Germline lookup yields CDR1 GTSNPN and CDR2 SVGIG (reference sequence). The CDR3 spans 20 residues. Trimming at V came to 0 bases and at J to 6 bases, leaving 16 bases not matched to a gene. The CDR3 region has the DNA TGTGCCTGGAGTGTAACGCGGACTAGCGGGGGGGGCAATTTACCGGATACGCAGTATTTT. This codes for CAWSVTRTSGGGNLPDTQYF. Using reference TRBV30 and TRBJ2-3 for the parts outside the CDR3, the full variable domain is SQTIHQWPATLVQPVGSPLSLECTVEGTSNPNLYWYRQAAGRGLQLLFYSVGIGQISSEVPQNLSASRPQDRQFILSSKKLLLSDSGFYLCAWSVTRTSGGGNLPDTQYFGPGTRLTVL.

The chain has TRBV28 and TRBJ2-2; D is undetermined. CDR1 and CDR2 (germline): MDHEN, SYDVKM. Trimming cost V 1 base and J 6 bases, with 3 bases left between them. The length of the CDR3 is 12 residues. The CDR3 bases are TGTGCCAGCAGTTTATCTCCCGGGGAGCTGTTTTTT. Its protein product is CASSLSPGELFF.

The chain carries TRBV18 and TRBJ1-3, with D perhaps TRBD1 (6 bases). This CDR3 is built from 16 residues. The V and J ends lost 5 bases and 2 bases respectively, with 16 bases between them. From germline, CDR1 is KGHSH and CDR2 LQKENI. CDR3 loop: CASSSNGGRTGNTIYF. CDR3 sequence (DNA): TGTGCCAGCTCATCAAACGGGGGGCGAACTGGAAACACCATATATTTT.

For this clone: The same CDR3 also results from other DNA sequences found in this sample. The rearrangement joins TRBV5-1 to TRBJ2-1; a weak D match, TRBD1 (6 bases). V lost 4 bases and J 3 bases, leaving 11 bases between the germline ends. Germline CDR1 SGHRS, CDR2 YFSETQ. The CDR3 covers 14 residues. The CDR3 DNA follows: TGCGCCAGCAGCGCGGACAGAGTCTACAATGAGCAGTTCTTC. The encoded protein is CASSADRVYNEQFF.

This chain connects TRBV5-1 to TRBJ1-2; the D is unclear. Trimming removed 0 bases at V and 6 bases at J, with 9 bases between. Germline V gene lookup returns CDR1 SGHRS and CDR2 YFSETQ. CDR3 length equals 13 residues. The CDR3 spells CASSLGPEDGYTF. The CDR3 DNA reads as TGCGCCAGCAGCTTGGGTCCAGAAGATGGCTACACCTTC.

The chain employs TRBV7-9 and TRBJ1-3; 7 bases align to TRBD1. Germline V gene data show CDR1 as SEHNR and CDR2 as FQNEAQ (reference sequence). This CDR3 is 17 amino acids long. The J segment lost 3 bases and the V segment lost 5 bases, leaving 13 bases of the junction unmatched. CDR3 nucleotide sequence: TGTGCCAGCAGCCCTATTCGACAGGGATTGTTTGGAAACACCATATATTTT. This codes for CASSPIRQGLFGNTIYF.

The chain links TRBV6-1 to TRBJ2-7, with 11 bases identical to TRBD2. From germline, CDR1 is MNHNS and CDR2 SASEGT. This CDR3 contains 18 residues. Trimming cost V 4 bases and J 0 bases; bases outside gene matches: 11. The CDR3, as DNA: TGTGCCAGCAGTGCGTTGACTAGCGGGGTTTGGGGCTCCTACGAGCAGTACGTC. Residues: CASSALTSGVWGSYEQYV.

J is TRBJ1-1 and V is TRBV5-4; tentatively, D is TRBD1 (6 bases). V dropped 0 bases and J dropped 1 base, with 10 bases sitting between them. Germline CDR1 SGHNT, CDR2 YYREEE (reference sequence). The CDR3 loop spans 15 amino acids. The CDR3 bases are TGTGCCAGCAGCTTGGCGGCAGGGGCGAACACTGAAGCTTTCTTT. It is translated as CASSLAAGANTEAFF. The full variable domain, completed using reference TRBV5-4 and TRBJ1-1, is ETGVTQSPTHLIKTRGQQVTLRCSSQSGHNTVSWYQQALGQGPQFIFQYYREEENGRGNFPPRFSGLQFPNYSSELNVNALELDDSALYLCASSLAAGANTEAFFGQGTRLTVV.

V and J are TRBV9 and TRBJ2-1; TRBD1 agrees at 9 bases. Per the germline V gene, CDR1 is SGDLS and CDR2 is YYNGEE. CDR3 size: 17 residues. The V segment lost 0 bases and the J segment 9 bases; nucleotides outside the gene matches: 13. Here the CDR3 reads CASSVATGGALSSEQFF. CDR3 DNA sequence: TGTGCCAGCAGCGTAGCTACAGGGGGCGCGTTATCAAGTGAGCAGTTCTTC.

The CDR3 DNA is TGTGCCAGCAGCTTAGGCAGAGGACAGCCGATCCCTGGAAACACCATATATTTT. The encoded protein is CASSLGRGQPIPGNTIYF. The chain joins TRBV7-2 to TRBJ1-3; a possible D gene is TRBD1 (6 bases). The germline V gene has CDR1 SGHTA and CDR2 FQGNSA. The V end was cut by 1 base, the J end by 2 bases, with 18 bases between. The CDR3 runs to 18 residues.

V gene TRBV28 combines with J gene TRBJ1-3; perhaps TRBD1 as D (5 bases). CDR3 length equals 12 residues. The germline gives CDR1 MDHEN, CDR2 SYDVKM. Trimming shortened V by 8 bases and J by 4 bases, and 9 bases separated the two germline ends. The chain's CDR3 is CASERQGNTIYF. The CDR3 region has the DNA TGTGCCAGCGAAAGACAGGGAAACACCATATATTTT.

The V and J genes are TRBV14 and TRBJ2-7, with TRBD2 matching over 11 bases. Germline CDR1 and CDR2: SGHDN and FVKESK. This CDR3 is built from 16 residues. The V segment lost 3 bases and the J segment 5 bases; nucleotides outside the gene matches: 9. CDR3 protein: CASSQRLAGGWDEQYF. The CDR3 DNA follows: TGTGCCAGCAGCCAGCGGCTAGCGGGAGGTTGGGACGAGCAGTACTTC.

The chain is built from TRBV7-8 and TRBJ2-7, with D perhaps matching TRBD1 (5 bases). V was pared by 5 bases and J by 3 bases, with 11 bases between. Per the germline V gene, CDR1 is SGHVS and CDR2 is FQNEAQ. This CDR3 has 13 residues. The CDR3 coding sequence is TGTGCCAGCAGCGCGACAGAGTACTACGAGCAGTACGTC. This sequence encodes CASSATEYYEQYV.